This TCR beta chain was identified in a study of cytomegalovirus exposure and HLA in healthy donors. Some clones are missing from TCRdb's copy, which holds only in-frame ones; the method was immunoSEQ multiplex PCR. The table lists 45,000 to 60,000 clones, roughly 93% of them singletons, with under 6.5% in the top ten. The CDR3 length is 16 residues. Germline V gene data show CDR1 as LGHNA and CDR2 as YNFKEQ. Germline trimming cut 0 bases from V and 4 bases from J; bases unmatched to any gene: 6. The source is a woman under 30 in good health and CMV-seronegative. The chain combines TRBV4-2 with TRBJ2-5; 9 nucleotides match TRBD1. The sample comprised PBMCs. The CDR3 coding sequence is TGTGCCAGCAGCCAAGATCGGGGGACAGGGTCAGAGACCCAGTACTTC. Translating gives CASSQDRGTGSETQYF.